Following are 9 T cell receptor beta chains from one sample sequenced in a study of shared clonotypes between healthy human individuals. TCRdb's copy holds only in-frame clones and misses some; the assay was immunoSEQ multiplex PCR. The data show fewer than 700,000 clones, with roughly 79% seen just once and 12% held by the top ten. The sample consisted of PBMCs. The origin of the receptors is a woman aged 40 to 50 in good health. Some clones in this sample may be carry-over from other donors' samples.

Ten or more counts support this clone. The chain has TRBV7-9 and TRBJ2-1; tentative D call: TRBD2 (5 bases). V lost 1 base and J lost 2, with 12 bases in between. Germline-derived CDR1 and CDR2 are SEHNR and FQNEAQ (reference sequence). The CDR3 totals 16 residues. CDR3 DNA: TGTGCCAGCAGCTTAGAAGGAGCGGCGCCCTACAATGAGCAGTTCTTC. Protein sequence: CASSLEGAAPYNEQFF.

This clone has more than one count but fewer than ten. CDR3 protein: CASSLGGQTTEAFF. As DNA, the CDR3 is TGTGCCAGCAGCCTCGGGGGACAGACTACTGAAGCTTTCTTT. V is TRBV4-2 and J is TRBJ1-1, with 7 positions matching TRBD1. CDR3 size: 14 residues. Trimming removed 4 bases from V and 5 bases from J; junction bases left unmatched: 7. Looked up from germline, CDR1 is LGHNA and CDR2 is YNFKEQ.

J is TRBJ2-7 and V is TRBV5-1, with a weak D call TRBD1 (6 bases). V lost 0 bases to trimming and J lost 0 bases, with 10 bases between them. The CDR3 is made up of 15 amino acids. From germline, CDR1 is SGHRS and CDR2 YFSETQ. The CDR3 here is CASSLAGQHSYEQYF. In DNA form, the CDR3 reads TGCGCCAGCAGCTTGGCCGGACAGCACTCCTACGAGCAGTACTTC.

CDR3 in amino acids: CASRTGVVERNTEAFF. CDR3 coding DNA: TGTGCCAGCAGAACAGGGGTAGTCGAGAGGAACACTGAAGCTTTCTTT. This chain joins TRBV28 and TRBJ1-1, with 7 nucleotides matching TRBD1. Germline V gene data show CDR1 as MDHEN and CDR2 as SYDVKM. The CDR3 loop spans 16 amino acids. J gave up 1 base and V 6 bases, and 11 bases lay outside the gene matches.

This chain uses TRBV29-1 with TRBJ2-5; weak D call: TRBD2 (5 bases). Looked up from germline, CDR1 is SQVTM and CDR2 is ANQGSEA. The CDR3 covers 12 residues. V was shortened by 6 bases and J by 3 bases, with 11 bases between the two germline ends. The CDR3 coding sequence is TGCAGCGTCCAGCTAGCAGAAGAGACCCAGTACTTC. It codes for CSVQLAEETQYF.

CDR3 sequence: CASSDVVANTEAFF. The CDR3 DNA reads as TGTGCCAGCAGTGACGTAGTTGCGAACACTGAAGCTTTCTTT. This rearrangement joins TRBV2 to TRBJ1-1; D is unclear. Trimming shortened V by 3 bases and J by 1 base, and 9 bases separated the two germline ends. This CDR3 is built from 14 residues. CDR1 and CDR2 (germline): SNHLY, FYNNEI.

In DNA, the CDR3 is TGTGCCACCAGCAGTTCCACACGGACAGGGAGGTATGGCTACACCTTC. Encoded protein: CATSSSTRTGRYGYTF. The chain is built from TRBV15 and TRBJ1-2; 8 nucleotides agree with TRBD1. Germline trimming cut 3 bases from V and 5 bases from J; bases unmatched to any gene: 11. The CDR3 covers 16 residues. CDR1 is LNHNV, CDR2 YYDKDF, per germline (reference sequence). The whole variable domain, remainder taken from reference TRBV15 and TRBJ1-2, is DAMVIQNPRYQVTQFGKPVTLSCSQTLNHNVMYWYQQKSSQAPKLLFHYYDKDFNNEADTPDNFQSRRPNTSFCFLDIRSPGLGDTAMYLCATSSSTRTGRYGYTFGSGTRLTVV.

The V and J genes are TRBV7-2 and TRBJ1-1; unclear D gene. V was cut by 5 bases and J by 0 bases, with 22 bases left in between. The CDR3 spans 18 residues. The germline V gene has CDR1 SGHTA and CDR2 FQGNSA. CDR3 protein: CASSRSWTFQIMNTEAFF. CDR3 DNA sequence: TGTGCCAGCAGCCGATCGTGGACCTTTCAAATAATGAACACTGAAGCTTTCTTT. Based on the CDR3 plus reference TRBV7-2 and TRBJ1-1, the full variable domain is GAGVSQSPSNKVTEKGKDVELRCDPISGHTALYWYRQSLGQGLEFLIYFQGNSAPDKSGLPSDRFSAERTGGSVSTLTIQRTQQEDSAVYLCASSRSWTFQIMNTEAFFGQGTRLTVV.

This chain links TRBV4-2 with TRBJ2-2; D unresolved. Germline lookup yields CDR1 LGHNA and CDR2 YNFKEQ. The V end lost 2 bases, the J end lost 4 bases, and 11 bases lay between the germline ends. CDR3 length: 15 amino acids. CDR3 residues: CASSQISLRTGELFF. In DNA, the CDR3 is TGTGCCAGCAGCCAAATTAGTTTGCGCACCGGGGAGCTGTTTTTT.